This TCR beta chain appears in the sequencing data of a study of CD8 T cells in Susac syndrome. Overall study results and limits: The relatively small number of individuals in the TCR sequencing and HLA analysis was acknowledged by the study.

Trimming took 8 bases from V and 4 from J; bases not matched to a gene: 8. Germline V gene lookup returns CDR1 MNHEY and CDR2 SVGEGT. This CDR3 has 15 residues. About this clonotype itself: As yet, its antigen is unknown.

While CD8+ and CD4+ T cells were isolated negatively, TEMRA cells were enriched by FACS. Random hexamers primed reverse transcription of roughly 0.5 to 1 ug RNA. An immunoSEQ multiplex PCR amplified TCR beta CDR3 over 54 Vbeta and 13 Jbeta. A single record per CDR3 protein comes from TCRdb applying MiXCR to the immunoSEQ multiplex PCR reads. The sample comprises about 200,000 distinct CDR3 sequences, 85% to 95% of which are singletons, and approximately 0.094% rests with the top ten. This clonotype was obtained from a human donor in good health. The rearrangement links TRBV6-2 or TRBV6-3 to TRBJ2-5, with 12 positions matching TRBD2. The sample taken for sequencing was CD4+ T cells from PBMCs. The CDR3 nucleotides read TGTGCCAGCGGTAAATGGACTAGCGGGGCAGAGACCCAGTACTTC. It is translated as CASGKWTSGAETQYF.